This T cell receptor (beta chain) was identified in a study of T cell repertoires in cytomegalovirus infection. Study background: It was the public TCR beta signatures that indicated both CMV infection and matching HLA type.

Per the germline V gene, CDR1 is SGHAT and CDR2 is FQNNGV. The V end lost 0 bases, the J end lost 3 bases, and 5 bases lay between the germline ends. The CDR3 is 13 amino acids. About this clonotype itself: Antigen unknown.

Each CDR3 protein is one row after TCRdb ran MiXCR on the reads. The sample shows about 400,000 distinct CDR3 sequences, nearly 35% of them seen only once. V and J are TRBV11-2 and TRBJ1-2; D is unresolved. The receptor was derived from a human donor in good health (CMV status not recorded). Some clones in this sample may be carry-over from other donors' samples. Sequencing used cultured PBMCs, obtained from culture after CMV antigen stimulation. In DNA form, the CDR3 reads TGTGCCAGCAGCTTAGAACTGGACTATGGCTACACCTTC. Its translation: CASSLELDYGYTF. The full variable domain, in which reference TRBV11-2 and TRBJ1-2 provide the parts outside the CDR3, is EAGVAQSPRYKIIEKRQSVAFWCNPISGHATLYWYQQILGQGPKLLIQFQNNGVVDDSQLPKDRFSAERLKGVDSTLKIQPAKLEDSAVYLCASSLELDYGYTFGSGTRLTVV.